Listed below are T cell receptor beta chains from one sample, sequenced in a study of shared clonotypes between healthy human individuals. Sequenced by immunoSEQ multiplex PCR; TCRdb stores in-frame clones only, minus some. The table has 2,500,000 or so clones, under 95% seen once; the top ten hold approximately 0.35%. Material: naive CD4+ T cells from PBMCs. The receptor set was obtained from a man between 18 and 35 years old in good health. Some clones in this sample may be carry-over from other donors' samples. CDR3s include the opening cysteine and the closing phenylalanine or tryptophan. The D gene is left open where the match is weak. The listing skips clone size in some rows; elsewhere it reads once, few, many or a size class.

j_call v_call d_call clone_size cdr3_aa cdr3_nt
TRBJ1-4 TRBV18 TRBD1 - CASSLPGTGNEKLFF TGTGCCAGCTCCCTCCCCGGGACAGGGAATGAAAAACTGTTTTTT
TRBJ2-5 TRBV5-1 TRBD2 - CASSLSRTSGMEYQETQYF TGCGCCAGCAGCTTGTCGAGGACTAGCGGGATGGAGTACCAAGAGACCCAGTACTTC
TRBJ1-3 TRBV5-4 TRBD1 - CASSATGSSGNTIYF TGTGCCAGCAGCGCGACAGGGAGCTCTGGAAACACCATATATTTT
TRBJ2-7 TRBV9 TRBD2 - CASSEAPGTSGPGEQYF TGTGCCAGCAGCGAAGCCCCCGGGACTAGCGGACCTGGCGAGCAGTACTTC
TRBJ2-3 TRBV7-8 TRBD2 - CASSLGGLAGGGDTQYF TGTGCCAGCAGCTTAGGGGGACTAGCGGGAGGCGGGGATACGCAGTATTTT
TRBJ2-4 TRBV28 TRBD1 - CASEDRDKNIQYF TGTGCCAGCGAGGACAGGGACAAAAACATTCAGTACTTC
TRBJ2-3 TRBV6-6 TRBD2 - CASSYGLAASTDTQYF TGTGCCAGCAGTTACGGACTAGCGGCTAGCACAGATACGCAGTATTTT
TRBJ2-3 TRBV5-6 - - CASSPGPNTDTQYF TGTGCCAGCAGCCCTGGACCGAACACAGATACGCAGTATTTT
TRBJ1-2 TRBV6-6 - - CASSRQTANYGYTF TGTGCCAGCAGCCGACAGACAGCAAACTATGGCTACACCTTC
TRBJ1-2 TRBV29-1 TRBD1 - CSVRRGSDGYTF TGCAGCGTTCGCAGGGGGTCGGATGGCTACACCTTC
TRBJ1-2 TRBV30 - - CAWSVSPYGYTF TGTGCCTGGAGTGTATCCCCCTATGGCTACACCTTC
TRBJ2-1 TRBV7-9 - - CASSLEGGEQFF TGTGCCAGCAGCTTAGAGGGGGGTGAGCAGTTCTTC
TRBJ2-7 TRBV5-4 TRBD2 - CASSVPGRVPYEQYF TGTGCCAGCAGCGTTCCCGGGAGGGTCCCCTACGAGCAGTACTTC
TRBJ1-5 TRBV29-1 - few CSVEGDNQPQHF TGCAGCGTTGAAGGGGACAATCAGCCCCAGCATTTT
TRBJ2-3 TRBV5-1 TRBD2 few CASSLGGLAGGSTDTQYF TGCGCCAGCAGCTTGGGCGGACTAGCGGGAGGGAGCACAGATACGCAGTATTTT
TRBJ1-3 TRBV28 - - CASSLGRSSGNTIYF TGTGCCAGCAGTTTAGGCAGATCCTCTGGAAACACCATATATTTT
TRBJ2-1 TRBV6-1 - once CASSVRGAYNEQFF TGTGCCAGCAGTGTACGGGGAGCTTACAATGAGCAGTTCTTC
TRBJ1-2 TRBV5-6 - - CASSLFLVGYGYTF TGTGCCAGCAGCTTATTTCTAGTTGGCTATGGCTACACCTTC
TRBJ1-2 TRBV2 - - CASSEVGRDGYTF TGTGCCAGCAGTGAAGTGGGAAGGGATGGCTACACCTTC
TRBJ1-2 TRBV2 - - CASTREEGTYGYTF TGTGCCAGCACCCGAGAGGAGGGAACCTATGGCTACACCTTC
TRBJ2-1 TRBV5-1 - - CASSPSGGGDEQFF TGCGCCAGCAGCCCCTCAGGAGGGGGCGATGAGCAGTTCTTC
TRBJ2-7 TRBV29-1 TRBD2 - CSVELAREEYNEQYF TGCAGCGTTGAGCTGGCGCGGGAGGAGTATAACGAGCAGTACTTC
TRBJ1-3 TRBV10-3 - few CAISESNRGNTIYF TGTGCCATCAGTGAGAGTAATCGTGGAAACACCATATATTTT
TRBJ2-5 TRBV9 - - CASRIWKETQYF TGTGCCAGCAGGATATGGAAGGAGACCCAGTACTTC
TRBJ2-7 TRBV21-1 - - CASSSGYEQYF TGTGCCAGCAGCTCAGGCTACGAGCAGTACTTC
TRBJ2-2 TRBV28 - once CASSETIRYTGELFF TGTGCCAGCAGTGAGACTATTCGTTACACCGGGGAGCTGTTTTTT
TRBJ2-2 TRBV15 TRBD2 - CATSLGTSGRPGELFF TGTGCCACCAGCCTTGGGACTAGCGGGAGGCCTGGGGAGCTGTTTTTT
TRBJ2-7 TRBV5-1 TRBD1 - CASSPHIGTGSAMGEQYF TGCGCCAGCAGCCCCCACATTGGGACAGGGTCGGCAATGGGCGAGCAGTACTTC
TRBJ2-3 TRBV4-2 TRBD2 - CASSQGLAGGKSTDTQYF TGTGCCAGCAGCCAGGGACTAGCGGGAGGCAAATCCACAGATACGCAGTATTTT
TRBJ2-7 TRBV7-9 - - CASSLADWYGQYF TGTGCCAGCAGCTTAGCTGATTGGTACGGGCAGTACTTC
TRBJ2-5 TRBV9 TRBD1 - CASSVDRGGETQYF TGTGCCAGCAGCGTGGACAGGGGTGGTGAGACCCAGTACTTC
TRBJ2-7 TRBV7-9 TRBD1 - CASSFLGTGSGEQYF TGTGCCAGCAGCTTCCTCGGGACAGGGTCCGGCGAGCAGTACTTC
TRBJ2-1 TRBV4-2 - - CASSQVSASSYNEQFF TGTGCCAGCAGCCAAGTCTCAGCGTCCTCCTACAATGAGCAGTTCTTC
TRBJ2-1 TRBV28 TRBD2 - CASWDYTNNEQFF TGTGCCAGCTGGGACTACACAAACAATGAGCAGTTCTTC
TRBJ2-3 TRBV5-4 - - CASSRSLVLATDTQYF TGTGCCAGCAGCCGATCCTTGGTTTTAGCGACAGATACGCAGTATTTT
TRBJ2-7 TRBV5-1 TRBD1 - CASSRDRSYEQYF TGCGCCAGTTCTCGGGACAGATCCTACGAGCAGTACTTC
TRBJ2-6 TRBV6-6 - - CASRGGSGANVLTF TGTGCCAGCAGGGGAGGCTCTGGGGCCAACGTCCTGACTTTC
TRBJ2-1 TRBV27 - - CASSLKRPPYNEQFF TGTGCCAGCAGTTTAAAGCGACCTCCCTACAATGAGCAGTTCTTC
TRBJ2-5 TRBV5-1 TRBD1 - CASSSLSHITWTGGSETQYF TGCGCCAGCAGCTCCCTCTCTCATATAACCTGGACAGGGGGATCGGAGACCCAGTACTTC
TRBJ2-2 TRBV28 - - CASTTSTVTGELFF TGTGCCAGCACCACGAGCACGGTAACCGGGGAGCTGTTTTTT
TRBJ2-7 TRBV4-2 - - CASSHPTTYEQHF TGTGCCAGCAGCCACCCCACAACCTACGAGCAGCACTTC
TRBJ2-3 TRBV30 TRBD2 - CAWSVLRTSVPDTQYF TGTGCCTGGAGTGTTTTGAGGACTAGCGTTCCAGATACGCAGTATTTT
TRBJ1-5 TRBV19 TRBD1 - CASNIDRAQYQPQHF TGTGCCAGTAACATCGACAGGGCTCAATATCAGCCCCAGCATTTT
TRBJ2-7 TRBV7-9 TRBD2 - CASSFFDSGMAEQYF TGTGCCAGCAGCTTCTTCGATAGCGGGATGGCCGAGCAGTACTTC
TRBJ2-7 TRBV29-1 TRBD1 - CSVAPGQGYEQYF TGCAGCGTCGCACCGGGACAGGGCTACGAGCAGTACTTC